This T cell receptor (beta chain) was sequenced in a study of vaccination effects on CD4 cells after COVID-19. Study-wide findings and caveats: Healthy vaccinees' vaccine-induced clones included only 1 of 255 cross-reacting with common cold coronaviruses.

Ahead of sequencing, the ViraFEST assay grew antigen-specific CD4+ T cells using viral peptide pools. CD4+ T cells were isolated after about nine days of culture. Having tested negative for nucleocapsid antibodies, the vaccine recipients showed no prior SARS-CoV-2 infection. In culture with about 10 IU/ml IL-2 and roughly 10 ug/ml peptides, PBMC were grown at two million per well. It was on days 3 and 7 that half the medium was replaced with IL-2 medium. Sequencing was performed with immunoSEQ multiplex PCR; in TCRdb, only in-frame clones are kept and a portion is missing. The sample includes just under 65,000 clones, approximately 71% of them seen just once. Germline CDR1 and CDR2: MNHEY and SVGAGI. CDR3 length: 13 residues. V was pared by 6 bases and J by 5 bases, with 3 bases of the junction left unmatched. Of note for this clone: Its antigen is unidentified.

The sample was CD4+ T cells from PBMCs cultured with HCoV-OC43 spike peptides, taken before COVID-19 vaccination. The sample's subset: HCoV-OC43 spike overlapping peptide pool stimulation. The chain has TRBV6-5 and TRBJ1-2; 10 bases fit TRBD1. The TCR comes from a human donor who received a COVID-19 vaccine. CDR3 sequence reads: CASRTGQGYGYTF. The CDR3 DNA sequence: TGTGCCAGCAGAACGGGACAGGGGTATGGCTACACCTTC.